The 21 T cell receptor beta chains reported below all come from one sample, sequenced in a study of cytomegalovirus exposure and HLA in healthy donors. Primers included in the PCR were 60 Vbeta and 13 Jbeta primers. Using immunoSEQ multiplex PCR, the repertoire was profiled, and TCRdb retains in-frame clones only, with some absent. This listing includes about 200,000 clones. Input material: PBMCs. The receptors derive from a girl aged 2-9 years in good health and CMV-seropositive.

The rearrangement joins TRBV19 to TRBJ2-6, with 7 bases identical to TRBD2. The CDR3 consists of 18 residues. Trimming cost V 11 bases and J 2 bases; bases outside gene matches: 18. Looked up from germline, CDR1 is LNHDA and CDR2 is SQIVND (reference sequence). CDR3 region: CAGRRLAVGNAGANVLTF. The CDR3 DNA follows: TGTGCCGGCCGGCGGCTAGCGGTGGGAAACGCTGGGGCCAACGTCCTGACTTTC.

The CDR3 protein is CASSSGTGQGTQYF. As DNA, the CDR3 is TGTGCCAGCAGTTCGGGGACAGGCCAGGGGACCCAGTACTTC. This chain uses TRBV27 with TRBJ2-5; 8 bases are a match to TRBD1. The CDR3 runs 14 residues. The germline CDR1 and CDR2 sequences are MNHEY and SMNVEV (reference sequence). The junction had 8 bases not matched to a gene; V was cut back by 4 bases and J by 7 bases.

The CDR3 loop is CASTLGGWDEQYF. CDR3 nucleotides: TGTGCCAGCACCCTGGGGGGGTGGGACGAGCAGTACTTC. This rearrangement joins TRBV28 to TRBJ2-7; 7 bases are shared with TRBD2. Germline values: CDR1 MDHEN, CDR2 SYDVKM. The V segment lost 7 bases and the J segment 5 bases; nucleotides outside the gene matches: 8. This CDR3 contains 13 residues. The full variable domain, completed using reference TRBV28 and TRBJ2-7, is DVKVTQSSRYLVKRTGEKVFLECVQDMDHENMFWYRQDPGLGLRLIYFSYDVKMKEKGDIPEGYSVSREKKERFSLILESASTNQTSMYLCASTLGGWDEQYFGPGTRLTVT.

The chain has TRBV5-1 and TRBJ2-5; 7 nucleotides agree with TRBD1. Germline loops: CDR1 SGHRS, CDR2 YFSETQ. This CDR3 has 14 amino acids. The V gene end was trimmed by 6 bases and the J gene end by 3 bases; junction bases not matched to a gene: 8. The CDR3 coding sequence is TGCGCCAGCAACACCCCAACAGGGGAAGAGACCCAGTACTTC. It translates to CASNTPTGEETQYF. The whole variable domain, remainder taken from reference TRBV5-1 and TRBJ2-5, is KAGVTQTPRYLIKTRGQQVTLSCSPISGHRSVSWYQQTPGQGLQFLFEYFSETQRNKGNFPGRFSGRQFSNSRSEMNVSTLELGDSALYLCASNTPTGEETQYFGPGTRLLVL.

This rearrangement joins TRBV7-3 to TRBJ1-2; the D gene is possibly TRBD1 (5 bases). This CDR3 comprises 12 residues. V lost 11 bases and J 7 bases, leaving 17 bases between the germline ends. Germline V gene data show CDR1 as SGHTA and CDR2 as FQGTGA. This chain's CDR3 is CAVKNPGGGYTF. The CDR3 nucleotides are TGTGCCGTGAAGAACCCGGGGGGTGGCTACACCTTC.

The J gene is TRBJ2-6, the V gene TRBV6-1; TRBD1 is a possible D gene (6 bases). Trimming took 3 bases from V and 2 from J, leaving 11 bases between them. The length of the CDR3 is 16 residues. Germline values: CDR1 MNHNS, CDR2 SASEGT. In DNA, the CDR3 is TGTGCCAGCAGTGACAGGGGTCAGGCTGGGGCCAACGTCCTGACTTTC. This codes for CASSDRGQAGANVLTF.

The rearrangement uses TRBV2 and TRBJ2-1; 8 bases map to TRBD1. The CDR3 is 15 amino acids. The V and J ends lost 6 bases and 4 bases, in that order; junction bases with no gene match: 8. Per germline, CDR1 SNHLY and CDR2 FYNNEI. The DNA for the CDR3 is TGTGCCAGCAGGCAACCGGGACAGGCTTACAATGAGCAGTTCTTC. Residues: CASRQPGQAYNEQFF.

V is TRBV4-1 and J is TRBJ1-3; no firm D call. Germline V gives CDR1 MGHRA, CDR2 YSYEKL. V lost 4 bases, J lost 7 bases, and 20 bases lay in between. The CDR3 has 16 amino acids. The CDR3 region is CASSPILGYLGNTIYF. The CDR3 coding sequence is TGCGCCAGCAGCCCCATACTTGGGTATCTCGGGAACACCATATATTTT.

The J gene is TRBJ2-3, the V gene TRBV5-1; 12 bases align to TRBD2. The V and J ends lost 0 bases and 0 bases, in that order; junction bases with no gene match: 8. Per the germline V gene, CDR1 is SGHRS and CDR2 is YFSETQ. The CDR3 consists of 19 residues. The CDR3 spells CASSLGTSGMALSTDTQYF. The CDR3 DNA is TGCGCCAGCAGCTTGGGGACTAGCGGGATGGCCCTAAGCACAGATACGCAGTATTTT.

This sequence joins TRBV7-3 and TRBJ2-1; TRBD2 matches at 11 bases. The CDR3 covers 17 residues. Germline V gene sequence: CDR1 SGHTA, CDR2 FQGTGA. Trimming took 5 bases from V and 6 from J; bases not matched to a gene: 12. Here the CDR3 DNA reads TGTGCCAGCAGCCCAACCCCCCTAGCGGGGGGCTTCAATGAGCAGTTCTTC. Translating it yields CASSPTPLAGGFNEQFF.

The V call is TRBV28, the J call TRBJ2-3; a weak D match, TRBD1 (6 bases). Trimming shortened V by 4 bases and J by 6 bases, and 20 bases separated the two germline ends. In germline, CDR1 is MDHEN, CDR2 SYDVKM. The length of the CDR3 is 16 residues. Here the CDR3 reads CASSSPRDTFGDTQYF. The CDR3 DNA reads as TGTGCCAGCAGTTCCCCCCGGGACACGTTCGGGGATACGCAGTATTTT.

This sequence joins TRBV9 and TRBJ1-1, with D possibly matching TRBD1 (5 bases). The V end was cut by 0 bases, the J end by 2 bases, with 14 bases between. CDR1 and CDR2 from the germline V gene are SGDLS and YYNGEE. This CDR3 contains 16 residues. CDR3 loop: CASSVGFGRGNTEAFF. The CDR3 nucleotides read TGTGCCAGCAGCGTAGGCTTCGGGAGGGGTAACACTGAAGCTTTCTTT.

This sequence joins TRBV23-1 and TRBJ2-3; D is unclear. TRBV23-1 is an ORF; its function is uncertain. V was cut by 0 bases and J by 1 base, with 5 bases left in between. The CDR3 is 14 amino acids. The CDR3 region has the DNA TGCGCCAGCAGTCAATCGCGTCGCACAGATACGCAGTATTTT. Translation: CASSQSRRTDTQYF.

The CDR3 reads CASSIAGLAEYNEQFF. In DNA form, the CDR3 reads TGTGCCAGTAGTATAGCAGGACTAGCGGAATACAATGAGCAGTTCTTC. The V and J genes are TRBV19 and TRBJ2-1; TRBD2 aligns across 10 bases. V lost 1 base to trimming and J lost 4 bases; unmatched junction nucleotides: 4. The CDR3 has 16 amino acids. Germline V gives CDR1 LNHDA, CDR2 SQIVND (reference sequence).

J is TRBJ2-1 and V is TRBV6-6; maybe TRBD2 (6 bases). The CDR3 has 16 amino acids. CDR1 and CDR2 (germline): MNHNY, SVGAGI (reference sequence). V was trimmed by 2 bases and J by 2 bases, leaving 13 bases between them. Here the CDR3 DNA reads TGTGCCAGCAGTTACGGTACGGGAGTGGCCTACAATGAGCAGTTCTTC. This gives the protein CASSYGTGVAYNEQFF.

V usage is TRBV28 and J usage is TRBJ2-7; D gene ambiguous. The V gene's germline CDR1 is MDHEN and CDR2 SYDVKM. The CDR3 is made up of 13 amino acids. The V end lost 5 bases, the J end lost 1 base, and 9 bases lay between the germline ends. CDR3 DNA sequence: TGTGCCAGCAGTGAGGAGATGTCCTACGAGCAGTACTTC. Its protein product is CASSEEMSYEQYF.

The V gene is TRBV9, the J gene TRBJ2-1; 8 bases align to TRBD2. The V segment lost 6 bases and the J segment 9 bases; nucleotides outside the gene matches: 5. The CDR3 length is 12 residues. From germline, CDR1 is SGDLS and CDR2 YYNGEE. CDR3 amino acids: CASNGGGREQFF. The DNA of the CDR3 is TGTGCCAGCAACGGGGGGGGACGTGAGCAGTTCTTC.

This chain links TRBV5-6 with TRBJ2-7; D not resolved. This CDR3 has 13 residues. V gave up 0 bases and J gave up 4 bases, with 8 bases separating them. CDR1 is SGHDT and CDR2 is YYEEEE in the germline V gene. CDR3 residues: CASSLGARYEQYF. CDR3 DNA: TGTGCCAGCAGCTTGGGAGCAAGATACGAGCAGTACTTC.

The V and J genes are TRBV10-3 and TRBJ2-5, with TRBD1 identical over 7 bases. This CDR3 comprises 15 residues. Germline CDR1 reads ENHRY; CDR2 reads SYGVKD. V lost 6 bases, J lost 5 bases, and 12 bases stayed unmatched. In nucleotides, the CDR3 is TGTGCCATCAGAGGAGACCCGACAGGGCGGGAGACCCAGTACTTC. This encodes CAIRGDPTGRETQYF.

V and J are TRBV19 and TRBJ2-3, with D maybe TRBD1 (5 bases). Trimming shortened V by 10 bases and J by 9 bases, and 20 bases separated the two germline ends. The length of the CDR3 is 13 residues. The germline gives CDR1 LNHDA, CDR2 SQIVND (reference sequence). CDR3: CANSQGRPDTQYF. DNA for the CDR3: TGTGCCAATTCTCAGGGCCGCCCCGACACGCAGTATTTT.

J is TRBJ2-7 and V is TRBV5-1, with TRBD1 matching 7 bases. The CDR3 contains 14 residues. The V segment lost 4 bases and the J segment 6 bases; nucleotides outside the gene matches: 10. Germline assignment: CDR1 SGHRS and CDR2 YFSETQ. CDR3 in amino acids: CASSIRTGTFEQYF. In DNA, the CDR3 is TGCGCCAGCAGCATTCGGACAGGCACTTTCGAGCAGTACTTC.